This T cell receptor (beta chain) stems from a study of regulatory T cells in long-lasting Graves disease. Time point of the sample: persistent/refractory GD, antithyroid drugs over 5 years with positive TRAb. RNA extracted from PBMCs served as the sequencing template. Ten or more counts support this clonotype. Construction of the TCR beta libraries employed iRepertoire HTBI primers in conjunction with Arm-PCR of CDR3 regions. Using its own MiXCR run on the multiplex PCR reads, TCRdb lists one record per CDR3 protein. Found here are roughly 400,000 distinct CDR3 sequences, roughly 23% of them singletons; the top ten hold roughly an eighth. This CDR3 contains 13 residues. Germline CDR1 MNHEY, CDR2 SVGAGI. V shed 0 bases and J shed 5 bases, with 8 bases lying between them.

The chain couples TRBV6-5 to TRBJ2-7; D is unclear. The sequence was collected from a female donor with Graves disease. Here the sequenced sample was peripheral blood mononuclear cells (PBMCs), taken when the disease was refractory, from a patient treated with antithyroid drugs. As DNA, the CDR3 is TGTGCCAGCAGTTACTCGAGGCGACACGAGCAGTACTTC. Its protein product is CASSYSRRHEQYF.